This T cell receptor beta chain was observed in a study of blood T cell repertoires in COVID-19. Study-wide context: From the United States, Italy and Spain came samples of acute and convalescent COVID-19. Sources were T cells, B-cell-depleted T cells, or PBMCs; the material itself was cDNA or gDNA.

Data came from immunoSEQ multiplex PCR; TCRdb stores just in-frame clones and leaves some out. The sample holds about 220,000 clones; roughly 84% are singletons and the top ten take around 3%. The CDR3 spans 15 residues. Germline-derived CDR1 and CDR2 are SGHTA and FQGNSA. With 6 bases clipped from V and 0 bases from J, the junction kept 8 bases outside the gene matches. This clone was recorded once. J is TRBJ2-7 and V is TRBV7-2, with TRBD2 identical over 7 bases. This receptor was identified in a man aged 50 to 59 who had recovered from COVID-19. Sequenced material: peripheral blood. The CDR3 spells CASRERSGGSYEQYF. The CDR3 nucleotides are TGTGCCAGCAGGGAACGGTCGGGGGGCTCCTACGAGCAGTACTTC.